One and the same sample provided the 6 T cell receptor beta chains below, sequenced in a study of cytomegalovirus exposure and HLA in healthy donors. The PCR had 60 Vbeta and 13 Jbeta primers. Here immunoSEQ multiplex PCR was the method, and the copy in TCRdb shows in-frame clones only, minus some. The sample lists under 150,000 clones, 70% to 85% occurring once. The material sequenced was PBMCs. All receptors come from a woman between 18 and 30 years old in good health and CMV-seronegative.

The chain is built from TRBV10-3 and TRBJ1-4, with 7 bases matching TRBD1. J was trimmed by 4 bases and V by 4 bases; bases with no gene match: 6. This CDR3 contains 15 residues. From germline, CDR1 is ENHRY and CDR2 SYGVKD. CDR3 nucleotide sequence: TGTGCCATCAGTGGGGGGGACAGTGTTAATGAAAAACTGTTTTTT. Its protein is CAISGGDSVNEKLFF.

The J gene is TRBJ2-1, the V gene TRBV7-2; D is perhaps TRBD1 (5 bases). In germline, CDR1 is SGHTA, CDR2 FQGNSA. CDR3 length: 14 residues. The V gene lost 2 bases and the J gene lost 5 bases, with 10 bases spanning the gap. The CDR3 here is CASSLRGRNNEQFF. For the CDR3, the DNA is TGTGCCAGCAGCTTAAGGGGCCGTAACAATGAGCAGTTCTTC.

This chain joins TRBV7-2 and TRBJ2-5; TRBD2 is a possible D gene (5 bases). Germline V gives CDR1 SGHTA, CDR2 FQGNSA. CDR3 size: 12 residues. The ends were cut back, 5 bases at V and 5 bases at J, with 9 bases in the middle. CDR3 sequence: CASSPAGETQYF. The DNA for the CDR3 is TGTGCCAGCAGCCCGGCGGGTGAGACCCAGTACTTC.

J is TRBJ1-1 and V is TRBV28; possible D gene TRBD1, 6 bases. The germline V and J ends were trimmed by 4 bases and 0 bases, with 12 bases remaining between them. The CDR3 is 15 amino acids. CDR1 MDHEN and CDR2 SYDVKM come from the germline V gene. In nucleotides, the CDR3 is TGTGCCAGCAGTTCCCTTTCAGGGGTGAACACTGAAGCTTTCTTT. Translated, it gives CASSSLSGVNTEAFF. Combining the CDR3 with reference TRBV28 and TRBJ1-1 gives the whole variable domain DVKVTQSSRYLVKRTGEKVFLECVQDMDHENMFWYRQDPGLGLRLIYFSYDVKMKEKGDIPEGYSVSREKKERFSLILESASTNQTSMYLCASSSLSGVNTEAFFGQGTRLTVV.

This rearrangement joins TRBV27 to TRBJ2-3; D gene ambiguous. Germline V gene data show CDR1 as MNHEY and CDR2 as SMNVEV (reference sequence). With 0 bases removed from V and 7 bases from J, the gap between germline ends came to 8 bases. The CDR3 spans 13 residues. CDR3 DNA sequence: TGTGCCAGCAGTTTATCCCCTAGTAATACGCAGTATTTT. Residues: CASSLSPSNTQYF.

The V call is TRBV2, the J call TRBJ2-7, with TRBD1 identical over 9 bases. Germline CDR1 SNHLY, CDR2 FYNNEI. This CDR3 region has 13 residues. Trimming at V came to 7 bases and at J to 1 base, leaving 2 bases not matched to a gene. CDR3 nucleotide sequence: TGTGCCAGCAACAGGGGGCGTTCCTACGAGCAGTACTTC. This codes for CASNRGRSYEQYF.